This T cell receptor (beta chain) was found in a study of T-cell reconstitution after alpha-beta-depleted transplantation in children. Study observations and caveats: Newly produced T cells mostly provided counts and TCRbeta diversity after one year, as hyperexpanded clones declined.

Trimming left V 4 bases short and J 2 bases short, with 17 bases between. The CDR3 is 16 residues long. Preparing the TCRbeta library involved the use of unique molecular identifiers. TCRdb fed the PCR reads into MiXCR, producing one record per CDR3 protein. The sample has approximately 800,000 distinct CDR3 sequences; around 15% are singletons. A remark on this clonotype: As yet, its antigen is unknown.

The V call is TRBV12-3 or TRBV12-4, the J call TRBJ1-2; a weak D match, TRBD1 (6 bases). This receptor was obtained from a male patient aged 5 to 17 who had a stem cell transplant for acute lymphoblastic leukemia, so the T cells may come from the graft donor. Source: PBMCs, mostly from graft donor cells, taken 360 days after TCRalphabeta/CD19-depleted stem cell transplant. The CDR3 nucleotides read TGTGCCAGCAGTTACAGGGTTAGACGGGCCAACTATGGCTACACCTTC. As protein: CASSYRVRRANYGYTF.